This T cell receptor (beta chain) is from a study of post-analysis software for immune sequencing data (dated by TCRdb to 2014 to 2015). For the wider study: Disease courses on record covered relapsing-remitting, secondary progressive and progressive-relapsing multiple sclerosis, though some patients had no subtype annotation. A subset of samples was prepared in parallel using single-end sample barcoding, then pooled and co-amplified after Illumina adapter ligation. The multiple sclerosis patient repertoires were compared with around ten previously published healthy control repertoires from donors aged about 6 to 26 years.

As concerns this clonotype: This clone's antigen is unknown. No base quality information exists; no much larger clone differs at one position.

TCR beta repertoires were profiled from peripheral blood of roughly 13 young patients with multiple sclerosis to demonstrate the VDJtools post-analysis software. The multiple sclerosis patients were children and adolescents between roughly 6 and 17 years of age. Study-wide conclusions, independent of this receptor: Multiple sclerosis patients had significantly lower normalized Chao1 diversity than controls, a result that suggests substantial peripheral T-cell clonal expansion. The control group was slightly older than the multiple sclerosis patient group. Significantly higher frequencies in patients than in controls were found for roughly five TRBV segments, including TRBV5-6, TRBV5-1 and TRBV20-1. Direct clustering with F measure showed strong co-clustering of samples prepared in the same batch, prompting a batch-effect correction.

Sequences DFQATT (CDR1) and SNEGSKA (CDR2) are obtained from the germline V gene (reference sequence). The CDR3 goes from the cysteine to the phenylalanine over 17 residues. Only CDR3 DNA remains: 51 bases, in frame from the first base. The junction carries 22 bases between V and J, which are trimmed by 3 bases and 2 bases respectively. Receptor libraries were prepared by PCR. Sequenced on an Illumina HiSeq 2500. Unique molecular identifiers were incorporated into TCR beta cDNA libraries to reduce PCR and sequencing biases. Approximately 500,000 cDNA molecules were obtained per 1 to 10 million input T cells, so each molecule approximated one T cell. The patient libraries were prepared and sequenced using the same protocol as the earlier healthy control dataset. Within a given batch, samples were prepared together, multiplexed and sequenced on the same HiSeq lane. Regarding the original processing steps: MIGEC handled the raw barcoded reads, throwing out single-read molecular identifier groups before consensus assembly and CDR3 extraction. Clonotype tables were post-analysed with VDJtools, normalizing diversity by down-sampling all datasets to the smallest sample size. In repertoire overlap clustering, CDR3 amino acid sequences, but not nucleotide sequences, were matched to correct batch-related cross-sample contamination. The public sequencing data were trimmed at Q25 with fastp and processed into clonotypes with MiXCR by TCRdb, which kept only in-frame beta chains. Each entry is one CDR3 protein sequence, shown with its most common DNA and genes. TCRdb, not the authors, supplied the V and J calls. In all, the sample holds roughly 730,000 distinct CDR3 sequences, and 25% to 30% of those were seen once. The top ten constitute around 0.56% of the sample.

The V and J genes are TRBV20-1 and TRBJ1-2; the D segment cannot be called with confidence. The sequence was obtained from a girl aged 10-17 years with multiple sclerosis. Sequenced material: blood. CDR3 protein: CSARLDFGSRSNYGYTF. At the DNA level, the sequence is TGCAGTGCTAGGTTAGACTTTGGGTCACGATCGAACTATGGCTACACCTTC.